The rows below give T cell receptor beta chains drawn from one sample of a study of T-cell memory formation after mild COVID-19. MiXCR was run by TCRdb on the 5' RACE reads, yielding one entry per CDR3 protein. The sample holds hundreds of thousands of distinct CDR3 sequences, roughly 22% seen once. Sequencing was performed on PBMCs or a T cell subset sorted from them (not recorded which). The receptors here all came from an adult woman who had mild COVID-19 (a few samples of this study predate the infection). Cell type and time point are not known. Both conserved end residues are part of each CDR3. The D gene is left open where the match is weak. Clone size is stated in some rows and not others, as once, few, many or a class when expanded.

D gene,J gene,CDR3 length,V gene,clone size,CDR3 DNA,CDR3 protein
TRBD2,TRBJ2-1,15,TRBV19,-,TGTGCCAGTAGTATCCCACCTAGCGGGAGCGGTGAGCAGTTCTTC,CASSIPPSGSGEQFF
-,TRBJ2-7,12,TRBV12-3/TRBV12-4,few,TGTGCCAGCAGTGCCCATTACTACGAGCAGTACTTC,CASSAHYYEQYF
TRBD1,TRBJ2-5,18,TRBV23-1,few,TGCGCCAGCAGTCTCCCCACGGGTGGGGGACAGGGCCAAGAGACCCAGTACTTC,CASSLPTGGGQGQETQYF
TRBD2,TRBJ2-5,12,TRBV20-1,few,TGCAGTGCTCTAGCGGGACAAGAGACCCAGTACTTC,CSALAGQETQYF
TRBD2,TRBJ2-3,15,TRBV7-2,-,TGTGCCAGCAGTACTGGCGGGAGCTTTGCAGATACGCAGTATTTT,CASSTGGSFADTQYF
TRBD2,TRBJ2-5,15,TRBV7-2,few,TGTGCCAGCAGCTTAGTTCCGGGAGGGCGTGAGACCCAGTACTTC,CASSLVPGGRETQYF
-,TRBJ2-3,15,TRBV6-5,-,TGTGCCAGCAGTTACTCGCATCAGGGATCACAAACGCAGTATTTT,CASSYSHQGSQTQYF
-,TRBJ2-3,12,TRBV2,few,TGTGCCAGCAAGTCCGGCGGGGATACGCAGTATTTT,CASKSGGDTQYF
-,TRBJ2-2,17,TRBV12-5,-,TGTGCTAGTGGTTTCCAACCGACAGGAGAGTACACCGGGGAGCTGTTTTTT,CASGFQPTGEYTGELFF
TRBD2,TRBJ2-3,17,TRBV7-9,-,TGTGCCAGCAGCTTAAATACCGGCGGGAGGGCCGCAGATACGCAGTATTTT,CASSLNTGGRAADTQYF
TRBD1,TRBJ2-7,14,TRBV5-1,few,TGCGCCAGCAGCTTGGATGCAGGGGGTAACGAGCAGTACTTC,CASSLDAGGNEQYF
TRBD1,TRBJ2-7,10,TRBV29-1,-,TGCAGCGTGGGGGACAGCCCGCAGTACTTC,CSVGDSPQYF
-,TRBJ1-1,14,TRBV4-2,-,TGTGCCAGCCAGGCGGGTTACATGAACACTGAAGCTTTCTTT,CASQAGYMNTEAFF
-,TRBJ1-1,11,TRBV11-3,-,TGTGCCAGCAGCAGGGCGACTGAAGCTTTCTTT,CASSRATEAFF
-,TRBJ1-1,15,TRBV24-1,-,TGTGCCACCAGTGATAACAGGTTTGAGAACACTGAAGCTTTCTTT,CATSDNRFENTEAFF
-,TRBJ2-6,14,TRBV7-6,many,TGTGCCAGCAGCTTTTTATTGGGTAGCGACGTCCTGACTTTC,CASSFLLGSDVLTF
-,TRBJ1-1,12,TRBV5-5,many,TGTGCCAGCAGCTTTCAGGGCACTGAAGCTTTCTTT,CASSFQGTEAFF
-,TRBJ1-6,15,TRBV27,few,TGTGCCAGCAGTTTCGAGGGGGACAATAATTCACCCCTCCACTTT,CASSFEGDNNSPLHF
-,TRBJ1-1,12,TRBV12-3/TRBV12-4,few,TGTGCCAGCAGTTTGACCGGGGGCCGAGCTTTCTTT,CASSLTGGRAFF
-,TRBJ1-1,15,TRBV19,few,TGTGCCAGTACCAAGTTGGAGGGGCAGAACACTGAAGCTTTCTTT,CASTKLEGQNTEAFF
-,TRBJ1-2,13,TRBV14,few,TGTGCCAGCAGCCAAGCCCCGACTTATGGCTACACCTTC,CASSQAPTYGYTF
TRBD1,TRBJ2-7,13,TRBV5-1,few,TGCGCCAGCAGCAAACTCAGGGGGTACGAGCAGTACTTC,CASSKLRGYEQYF
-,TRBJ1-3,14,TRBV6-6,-,TGTGCCAGCAGTTACGGGATCTCCGGAAACACCATATATTTT,CASSYGISGNTIYF
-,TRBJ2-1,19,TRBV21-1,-,TGTGCCAGCAGCCCCCAGCCGGGACTAGCGGGAGTGGTCCACAATGAGCAGTTCTTC,CASSPQPGLAGVVHNEQFF
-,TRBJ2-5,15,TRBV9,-,TGTGCCAGCAGCGTAGAGGGACGGCAAAGAGAGACCCAGTACTTC,CASSVEGRQRETQYF
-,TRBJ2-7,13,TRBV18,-,TGTGCCAGCTCACCACCTTCCGGGAACGAGCAGTACTTC,CASSPPSGNEQYF
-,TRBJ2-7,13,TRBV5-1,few,TGCGCCAGCGGGTGGAGGGCCAGAGACGAGCAGTACTTC,CASGWRARDEQYF
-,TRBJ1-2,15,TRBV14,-,TGTGCCAGCAGCCAACAACCCGTGTCCCTCTATGGCTACACCTTC,CASSQQPVSLYGYTF
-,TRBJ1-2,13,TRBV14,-,TGTGCCAGCAGCCATCTAGGGCACCATGGCTACACCTTC,CASSHLGHHGYTF
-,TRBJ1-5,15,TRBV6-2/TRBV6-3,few,TGTGCCAGCAGTTACTCTGGGGGCAGCAATCAGCCCCAGCATTTT,CASSYSGGSNQPQHF
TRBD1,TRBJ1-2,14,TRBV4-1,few,TGCGCCAGCAGCCCGACAGGGACGATCTATGGCTACACCTTC,CASSPTGTIYGYTF
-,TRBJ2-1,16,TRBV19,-,TGTGCCAGTACTTTAACGGGCGGAGGACCTTACAATGAGCAGTTCTTC,CASTLTGGGPYNEQFF
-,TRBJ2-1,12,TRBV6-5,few,TGTGCCAGCAGTTACGGGGGCGTCGGGCAGTTCTTC,CASSYGGVGQFF
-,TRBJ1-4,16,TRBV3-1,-,TGTGCCAGCAGCCTAGGCCCCCGGGTCACCTACAAAAAACTGTTTTTT,CASSLGPRVTYKKLFF
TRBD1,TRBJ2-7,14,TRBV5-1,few,TGCGCCAGTACCACCGGGACAGGGGGCAGGGAGCAGTACTTC,CASTTGTGGREQYF
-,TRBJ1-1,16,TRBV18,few,TGTGCCAGCTCACCAGCATCGCAGGGGATGAACACTGAAGCTTTCTTT,CASSPASQGMNTEAFF
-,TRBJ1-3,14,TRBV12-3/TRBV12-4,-,-,CASSGWGSGNTTYF
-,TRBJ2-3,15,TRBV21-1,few,TGTGCCAGCAGCACCGGGGGACCCAACACAGATACGCAGTATTTT,CASSTGGPNTDTQYF
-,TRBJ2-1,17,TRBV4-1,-,TGCGCCAGCAGCCAATCCCCTTTGCGGAATTCCTACAATGAGCAGTTCTTC,CASSQSPLRNSYNEQFF
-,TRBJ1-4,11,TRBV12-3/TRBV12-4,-,TGTGCCAGCAGCCGTAATGAAAAACTGTTTTTT,CASSRNEKLFF
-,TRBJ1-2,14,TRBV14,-,TGTGCCAGCAGCCAAGACACTACATACTATGGCTACACCTTC,CASSQDTTYYGYTF
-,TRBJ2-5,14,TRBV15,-,TGTGCCACCAGCAGGGGCGGGACAGAAGAGACCCAGTACTTC,CATSRGGTEETQYF
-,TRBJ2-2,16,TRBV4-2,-,TGTGCCAGCAGCCAAGATCCGGGCAACGCTAACGGGGAGCTGTTTTTT,CASSQDPGNANGELFF
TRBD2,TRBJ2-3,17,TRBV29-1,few,TGCAGCGTTGAAGATCGGCAACTAGCGGAGACCACAGATACGCAGTATTTT,CSVEDRQLAETTDTQYF
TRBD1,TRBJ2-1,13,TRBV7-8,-,TGTGCCAGCAGCACCCGGACAGGGAGAGAGCAGTTCTTC,CASSTRTGREQFF
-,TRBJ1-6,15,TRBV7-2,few,TGTGCCAGCAGCTTATCAGGGGACGGGAATTCACCCCTCCACTTT,CASSLSGDGNSPLHF
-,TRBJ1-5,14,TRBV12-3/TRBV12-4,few,TGTGCCAGCAGTTTCGGGGATGGCAATCAGCCCCAGCATTTT,CASSFGDGNQPQHF
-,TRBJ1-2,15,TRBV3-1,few,TGTGCCAGCAGCCAAGGACCCTTGAAGAACTATGGCTACACCTTC,CASSQGPLKNYGYTF
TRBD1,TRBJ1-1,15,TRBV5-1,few,TGCGCCAGCAGCTTGGAGGGGACAGTGAACACTGAAGCTTTCTTT,CASSLEGTVNTEAFF
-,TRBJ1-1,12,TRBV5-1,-,TGCGCCAGCAGACTTCCAGGGACTGAAGCTTTCTTT,CASRLPGTEAFF
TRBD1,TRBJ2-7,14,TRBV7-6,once,TGTGCCAGCAGCTTAGGGGACAGGGTCCGCGAGCAGTACTTC,CASSLGDRVREQYF
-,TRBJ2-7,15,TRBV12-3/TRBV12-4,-,TGTGCCAGCAGCTGGACTGTCGCTCGGGCCTACGAGCAGTACTTC,CASSWTVARAYEQYF
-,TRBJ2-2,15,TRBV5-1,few,TGCGCCAGCAGCTTGGCTAGCGCCTTGCCCGGGGAGCTGTTTTTT,CASSLASALPGELFF
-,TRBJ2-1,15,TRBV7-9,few,TGTGCCAGCAGCTTATTCGGTCTAGCAGACAATGAGCAGTTCTTC,CASSLFGLADNEQFF
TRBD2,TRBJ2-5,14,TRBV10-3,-,TGTGCCATTAGTAGCGGGAGGGCTCGTGAGACCCAGTACTTC,CAISSGRARETQYF
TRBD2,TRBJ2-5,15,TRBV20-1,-,TGCAGTGCTAGAGTAATGAGCGGGAGCGTCGAGACCCAGTACTTC,CSARVMSGSVETQYF
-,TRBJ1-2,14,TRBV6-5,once,TGTGCCAGCAGTTACTCCCCGACTAACTATGGCTACACCTTC,CASSYSPTNYGYTF
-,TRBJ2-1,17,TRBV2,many,TGTGCCAGCAGTGAAGCCTCCGCGGGGATGGCCTTCAATGAGCAGTTCTTC,CASSEASAGMAFNEQFF